The 30 T cell receptor beta chains reported below all come from one sample, sequenced in a study of blood T cell repertoires in COVID-19. Some clones are missing from TCRdb's copy, which holds only in-frame ones; the method was immunoSEQ multiplex PCR. This table has about 220,000 clones, under 90% appearing once. Input material: PBMCs or T cells enriched from blood (not recorded which). The receptor source for this set is a woman in her 50s who had been exposed to COVID-19.

In DNA form, the CDR3 reads TGTGCCAGCAGCTTTGGGACAGTCCAAGAGACCCAGTACTTC. It encodes CASSFGTVQETQYF. This chain joins TRBV7-8 and TRBJ2-5; 7 bases line up with TRBD1. J lost 1 base, V lost 3 bases, and 2 bases had no gene match. The CDR3 length is 14 residues. CDR1 and CDR2 from the germline V gene are SGHVS and FQNEAQ.

The chain uses TRBV7-8 and TRBJ2-6, with 8 bases fitting TRBD1. V gave up 6 bases and J gave up 1 base; unmatched junction bases: 11. This CDR3 contains 18 residues. Germline values: CDR1 SGHVS, CDR2 FQNEAQ. In DNA form, the CDR3 reads TGTGCCAGCAGTTATGGTACAGGACAGGGATCTGGGGCCAACGTCCTGACTTTC. Its translation: CASSYGTGQGSGANVLTF.

The CDR3 spells CASSQLGPRLARKLFF. CDR3 nucleotide sequence: TGCGCCAGCAGCCAGCTTGGTCCGCGGCTCGCCAGAAAACTGTTTTTT. The chain combines TRBV23-1 with TRBJ1-4; the D is unclear. TRBV23-1 is assigned to the ORF class and has an uncertain function. The CDR3 extends over 16 amino acids. Trimming shortened V by 6 bases and J by 10 bases, and 24 bases separated the two germline ends.

V and J are TRBV11-2 and TRBJ2-1; D is unresolved. Deletions cut 1 base from V and 6 bases from J, with 16 bases between. CDR1 is SGHAT, CDR2 FQNNGV, per germline. The CDR3 loop spans 16 amino acids. CDR3 nucleotides: TGTGCCAGCAGCTTAGTAAGTGGCTTAGCCCCCAATGAGCAGTTCTTC. Residues: CASSLVSGLAPNEQFF.

This clone showed up just once. This chain connects TRBV5-1 to TRBJ1-4; D is unresolved. V lost 0 bases, J lost 10 bases, and 7 bases lay in between. The CDR3 extends over 12 amino acids. Per the germline V gene, CDR1 is SGHRS and CDR2 is YFSETQ. The DNA for the CDR3 is TGCGCCAGCAGCTTGGAGTTCGGAAAACTGTTTTTT. It is translated as CASSLEFGKLFF. The full variable domain, its missing parts supplied by reference TRBV5-1 and TRBJ1-4, is KAGVTQTPRYLIKTRGQQVTLSCSPISGHRSVSWYQQTPGQGLQFLFEYFSETQRNKGNFPGRFSGRQFSNSRSEMNVSTLELGDSALYLCASSLEFGKLFFGSGTQLSVL.

The rearrangement joins TRBV18 to TRBJ1-6; TRBD1 agrees at 7 bases. CDR3 size: 15 residues. The ends lost 1 base at V and 8 bases at J; junction bases unmatched: 5. In germline, CDR1 is KGHSH, CDR2 LQKENI. CDR3 region: CASSPRTGWDSPLHF. CDR3 sequence (DNA): TGTGCCAGCTCACCACGGACAGGTTGGGATTCACCCCTCCACTTT.

The V and J genes are TRBV7-9 and TRBJ1-2; no clear D gene. The CDR3 sequence is 17 residues long. V was cut by 3 bases and J by 2 bases, with 19 bases left in between. Per germline, CDR1 SEHNR and CDR2 FQNEAQ (reference sequence). Here the CDR3 reads CASSFPEGLGLNYGYTF. The CDR3 nucleotides read TGTGCCAGCAGCTTCCCGGAGGGTCTGGGTCTGAACTATGGCTACACCTTC. The full variable domain, in which reference TRBV7-9 and TRBJ1-2 provide the parts outside the CDR3, is DTGVSQNPRHKITKRGQNVTFRCDPISEHNRLYWYRQTLGQGPEFLTYFQNEAQLEKSRLLSDRFSAERPKGSFSTLEIQRTEQGDSAMYLCASSFPEGLGLNYGYTFGSGTRLTVV.

This clone was seen a single time. The chain links TRBV12-3 or TRBV12-4 to TRBJ1-1, with D maybe TRBD1 (5 bases). This CDR3 spans 12 amino acids. Trimming pared 8 bases from V and 7 bases from J, leaving 14 bases between. CDR3 DNA sequence: TGTGCCAGCCTAGGGGTGACTGGTGAAGCTTTCTTT. Amino acid sequence: CASLGVTGEAFF.

The chain uses TRBV5-1 and TRBJ2-5, with TRBD2 matching over 11 bases. Looked up from germline, CDR1 is SGHRS and CDR2 is YFSETQ. J gave up 3 bases and V 0 bases, and 1 base lay outside the gene matches. The CDR3 totals 15 residues. The chain's CDR3 is CASSLVSGGEETQYF. The CDR3 coding sequence is TGCGCCAGCAGCTTGGTTAGCGGGGGGGAAGAGACCCAGTACTTC.

This chain links TRBV18 with TRBJ1-1; TRBD1 matches 8 bases. CDR1 and CDR2 from the germline V gene are KGHSH and LQKENI. The V and J ends lost 3 bases and 0 bases, in that order; junction bases with no gene match: 6. The CDR3 covers 16 residues. The CDR3 reads CASSPLQGGLNTEAFF. CDR3 DNA: TGTGCCAGCTCACCGTTACAGGGGGGCTTGAACACTGAAGCTTTCTTT.

This chain connects TRBV28 to TRBJ2-1; weak D call: TRBD1 (6 bases). The germline CDR1 and CDR2 sequences are MDHEN and SYDVKM. CDR3 size: 14 residues. The ends were cut back, 10 bases at V and 7 bases at J, with 20 bases in the middle. The CDR3 DNA follows: TGTGCCACAATGGACCTACTAGGGGGTAATGAGCAGTTCTTC. It specifies CATMDLLGGNEQFF. The whole variable domain, remainder taken from reference TRBV28 and TRBJ2-1, is DVKVTQSSRYLVKRTGEKVFLECVQDMDHENMFWYRQDPGLGLRLIYFSYDVKMKEKGDIPEGYSVSREKKERFSLILESASTNQTSMYLCATMDLLGGNEQFFGPGTRLTVL.

The rearrangement uses TRBV11-2 and TRBJ1-2; 8 bases align to TRBD1. Germline CDR1 and CDR2: SGHAT and FQNNGV. J gave up 7 bases and V 6 bases, and 10 bases lay outside the gene matches. The CDR3 spans 14 residues. The chain's CDR3 is CASSYAGGVGGYTF. The CDR3, as DNA: TGTGCCAGCAGTTATGCAGGGGGCGTCGGTGGCTACACCTTC.

This clone appeared once. The J gene is TRBJ1-1, the V gene TRBV25-1; 8 nucleotides match TRBD1. Trimming cost V 0 bases and J 4 bases; bases outside gene matches: 4. This CDR3 spans 15 amino acids. Germline CDR1 reads MGHDK; CDR2 reads SYGVNS. CDR3 nucleotides: TGTGCCAGCAGTGAATACGGACAGGGTTTCACTGAAGCTTTCTTT. This gives the protein CASSEYGQGFTEAFF.

This chain links TRBV5-1 with TRBJ1-2, with 7 positions matching TRBD1. Germline assignment: CDR1 SGHRS and CDR2 YFSETQ. The CDR3 loop spans 14 amino acids. Trimming took 0 bases from V and 4 from J; bases not matched to a gene: 3. The CDR3 region has the DNA TGCGCCAGCAGCTTGGAGGGGGCCTCCTATGGCTACACCTTC. Its translation is CASSLEGASYGYTF.

The chain employs TRBV2 and TRBJ1-1; no reliable D call. Germline V gene lookup returns CDR1 SNHLY and CDR2 FYNNEI. V was shortened by 1 base and J by 10 bases, with 7 bases between the two germline ends. The CDR3 length is 11 residues. CDR3 in DNA: TGTGCCAGCAGTGAAGACGCACTAGCTTTCTTT. Translated: CASSEDALAFF.

This chain connects TRBV3-1 (or the pseudogene TRBV3-2) to TRBJ2-2; 8 nucleotides agree with TRBD2. V shed 4 bases and J 5 bases; nucleotides not matched to a gene: 12. Per germline, CDR1 LGHDT and CDR2 YNNKEL (reference sequence). This CDR3 comprises 17 residues. CDR3: CASSPALGGGSTGELFF. CDR3 bases: TGTGCCAGCAGCCCCGCCCTTGGCGGGGGGTCAACCGGGGAGCTGTTTTTT.

Only a few counts were recorded for this clone. This sequence joins TRBV11-2 and TRBJ2-1; perhaps TRBD1 as D (6 bases). Germline CDR1 reads SGHAT; CDR2 reads FQNNGV. CDR3 size: 15 residues. Trimming left V 6 bases short and J 5 bases short, with 17 bases between. The DNA of the CDR3 is TGTGCCAGCAGGTGGGGGCCCGATATCGACAATGAGCAGTTCTTC. The encoded protein is CASRWGPDIDNEQFF. The full variable domain, its missing parts supplied by reference TRBV11-2 and TRBJ2-1, is EAGVAQSPRYKIIEKRQSVAFWCNPISGHATLYWYQQILGQGPKLLIQFQNNGVVDDSQLPKDRFSAERLKGVDSTLKIQPAKLEDSAVYLCASRWGPDIDNEQFFGPGTRLTVL.

This clone was seen ten or more times. This chain joins TRBV5-1 and TRBJ2-1, with TRBD2 identical over 7 bases. V was clipped by 4 bases and J by 8 bases; unmatched bases: 12. The CDR3 runs 15 residues. Germline assignment: CDR1 SGHRS and CDR2 YFSETQ. CDR3 nucleotides: TGCGCCAGCAGCACTAGCGCCTCAACAACCCATGAGCAGTTCTTC. Residues: CASSTSASTTHEQFF.

The chain carries TRBV5-8 and TRBJ2-1; D is perhaps TRBD2 (5 bases). The CDR3 runs 17 residues. Germline V lookup: CDR1 SGHTS, CDR2 YDEGEE. V lost 1 base and J 0 bases, leaving 14 bases between the germline ends. The CDR3 loop is CASSLRASPRSYNEQFF. In DNA, the CDR3 is TGTGCCAGCAGCTTGAGGGCTAGCCCCCGCTCCTACAATGAGCAGTTCTTC. Full variable domain (outside the CDR3, taken from reference TRBV5-8 and TRBJ2-1): EAGVTQSPTHLIKTRGQQATLRCSPISGHTSVYWYQQALGLGLQFLLWYDEGEERNRGNFPPRFSGRQFPNYSSELNVNALELEDSALYLCASSLRASPRSYNEQFFGPGTRLTVL.

Comment on this clone: A read error may account for a junction end that differs from germline. This chain joins TRBV6-2 or TRBV6-3 and TRBJ2-1; TRBD1 agrees at 8 bases. The V gene's germline CDR1 is MNHEY and CDR2 SVGEGT. CDR3 length equals 12 residues. The CDR3 sequence is CASSLAGQGKVF. The CDR3 nucleotides read TGTGCCAGCAGTTTGGCCGGACAGGGCAAGGTCTTC.

This chain uses TRBV2 with TRBJ1-6; the D is unclear. Trimming took 5 bases from V and 9 from J, leaving 17 bases between them. The CDR3 covers 15 residues. Germline CDR1 reads SNHLY; CDR2 reads FYNNEI. The CDR3: CASSQVPLGGSPLHF. The CDR3 DNA follows: TGTGCCAGCAGTCAGGTCCCCCTGGGAGGTTCACCCCTCCACTTT.

The DNA of the CDR3 is TGTGCCAGCAGCTTAGATGTGGGCAGGGGTGAGCAGTTCTTC. Amino acid sequence: CASSLDVGRGEQFF. The rearrangement joins TRBV11-2 to TRBJ2-1; tentatively, D is TRBD1 (6 bases). The CDR3 runs to 14 residues. Germline-derived CDR1 and CDR2 are SGHAT and FQNNGV. Trimming removed 0 bases at V and 9 bases at J, with 12 bases between.

The chain links TRBV5-4 to TRBJ2-2; D uncertain. Germline lookup yields CDR1 SGHNT and CDR2 YYREEE (reference sequence). V lost 3 bases and J 6 bases, leaving 9 bases between the germline ends. CDR3 length: 13 residues. CDR3 amino acids: CASSYDLPGELFF. The CDR3 DNA sequence: TGTGCCAGCAGCTACGACTTGCCCGGGGAGCTGTTTTTT.

In DNA form, the CDR3 reads TGTGCCAGCTCACCAGGGACACCAAATTCACCCCTCCACTTT. Amino acids: CASSPGTPNSPLHF. This chain uses TRBV18 with TRBJ1-6, with a possible D match to TRBD1 (6 bases). The V and J ends lost 2 bases and 7 bases respectively, with 9 bases between them. Germline V gene lookup returns CDR1 KGHSH and CDR2 LQKENI. The CDR3 is made up of 14 amino acids.

V usage is TRBV7-3 and J usage is TRBJ2-2; 11 nucleotides align to TRBD2. The CDR3 is made up of 15 amino acids. CDR1 is SGHTA and CDR2 is FQGTGA in the germline V gene. With 4 bases clipped from V and 10 bases from J, the junction kept 8 bases outside the gene matches. CDR3 in amino acids: CASSSSLAGAEELFF. In DNA, the CDR3 is TGTGCCAGCAGCTCGTCACTAGCGGGGGCCGAGGAGCTGTTTTTT. Based on the CDR3 plus reference TRBV7-3 and TRBJ2-2, the full variable domain is GAGVSQTPSNKVTEKGKYVELRCDPISGHTALYWYRQSLGQGPEFLIYFQGTGAADDSGLPNDRFFAVRPEGSVSTLKIQRTERGDSAVYLCASSSSLAGAEELFFGEGSRLTVL.

J is TRBJ2-1 and V is TRBV2; maybe TRBD1 (5 bases). Germline V gene lookup returns CDR1 SNHLY and CDR2 FYNNEI. The CDR3 consists of 15 residues. The V gene lost 8 bases and the J gene lost 0 bases, with 14 bases spanning the gap. CDR3: CASERGLSSYNEQFF. As DNA, the CDR3 is TGTGCCAGCGAAAGGGGCCTTAGCTCCTACAATGAGCAGTTCTTC. Looking up the rest from reference TRBV2 and TRBJ2-1 gives the full variable domain: EPEVTQTPSHQVTQMGQEVILRCVPISNHLYFYWYRQILGQKVEFLVSFYNNEISEKSEIFDDQFSVERPDGSNFTLKIRSTKLEDSAMYFCASERGLSSYNEQFFGPGTRLTVL.

The V gene is TRBV5-1, the J gene TRBJ2-1; 8 bases map to TRBD1. Per germline, CDR1 SGHRS and CDR2 YFSETQ. Germline trimming cut 0 bases from V and 4 bases from J; bases unmatched to any gene: 6. The CDR3 is 16 amino acids. The chain's CDR3 is CASSLGGTGPYNEQFF. CDR3 DNA: TGCGCCAGCAGCTTGGGGGGGACAGGTCCGTACAATGAGCAGTTCTTC.

The CDR3 nucleotides read TGTGCTAGTGGTTTGGTACTGGGACAGGGTCTGAACACTGAAGCTTTCTTT. This translates into CASGLVLGQGLNTEAFF. This sequence joins TRBV12-5 and TRBJ1-1; 9 positions agree with TRBD1. CDR1 is LGHNT and CDR2 is FRNRAP in the germline V gene. Germline trimming cut 0 bases from V and 0 bases from J; bases unmatched to any gene: 5. CDR3 length: 17 residues.

The chain recombines TRBV4-2 with TRBJ1-1, with D maybe TRBD1 (5 bases). V was clipped by 3 bases and J by 1 base, with 9 bases between them. Germline assignment: CDR1 LGHNA and CDR2 YNFKEQ. This CDR3 is built from 14 residues. CDR3 loop: CASSQLQGNTEAFF. CDR3 DNA: TGTGCCAGCAGCCAGCTCCAGGGGAACACTGAAGCTTTCTTT.

The chain uses TRBV5-1 and TRBJ1-2, with TRBD1 matching over 11 bases. This CDR3 region has 19 residues. CDR1 and CDR2 (germline): SGHRS, YFSETQ. The V gene end was trimmed by 4 bases and the J gene end by 4 bases; junction bases not matched to a gene: 18. The CDR3 sequence is CASSAAEVDRGHYRYGYTF. The CDR3 nucleotides read TGCGCCAGCAGCGCGGCCGAAGTGGACAGGGGGCATTATCGCTATGGCTACACCTTC.